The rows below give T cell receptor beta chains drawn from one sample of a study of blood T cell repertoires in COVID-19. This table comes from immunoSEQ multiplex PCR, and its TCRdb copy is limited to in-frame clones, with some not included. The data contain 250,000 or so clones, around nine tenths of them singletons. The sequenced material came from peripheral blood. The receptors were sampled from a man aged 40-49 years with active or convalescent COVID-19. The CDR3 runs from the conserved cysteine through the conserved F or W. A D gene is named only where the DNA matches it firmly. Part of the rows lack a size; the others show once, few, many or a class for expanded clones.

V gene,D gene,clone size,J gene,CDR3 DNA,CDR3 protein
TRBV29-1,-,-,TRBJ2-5,TGCAGCGTTGTGACCGGGGGAGAGACCCAGTACTTC,CSVVTGGETQYF
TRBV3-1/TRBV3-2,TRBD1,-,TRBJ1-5,TGTGCCAGCAGCCAACAGGGGGATCAGCCCCAGCATTTT,CASSQQGDQPQHF
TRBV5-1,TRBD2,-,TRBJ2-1,TGCGCCAGCAGCGGGAAGACTAGCGCGTCCTACAATGAGCAGTTCTTC,CASSGKTSASYNEQFF
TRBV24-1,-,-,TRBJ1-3,TGTGCCACCAGTGACGGGGTCCTCTCTGGAAACACCATATATTTT,CATSDGVLSGNTIYF
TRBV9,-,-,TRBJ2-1,TGTGCCAGCAGCGCACAACAGGGAGGGTCCTACAATGAGCAGTTCTTC,CASSAQQGGSYNEQFF
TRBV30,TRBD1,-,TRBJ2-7,TGTGCCTGGAGGGGACAGTCAACCTACGAGCAGTACTTC,CAWRGQSTYEQYF
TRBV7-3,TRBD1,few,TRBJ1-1,TGTGCCAGCAGCGACCGACAGGGGGCGGAAGCTTTCTTT,CASSDRQGAEAFF
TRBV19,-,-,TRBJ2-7,TGTGCCAGTAGTATTGGCAGCTCCTACGAGCAGTACTTC,CASSIGSSYEQYF
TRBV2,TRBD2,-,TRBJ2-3,TGTGCCAGCAGTGACCCAGCGGGGGGGACAGATACGCAGTATTTT,CASSDPAGGTDTQYF
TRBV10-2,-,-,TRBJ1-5,TGCGCCAGCAAGCTGACAGGTGGAGGCAATCAGCCCCAGCATTTT,CASKLTGGGNQPQHF